This entry concerns a single T cell receptor (beta chain). This specimen belongs to a study of blood T cell repertoires in COVID-19. The germline V and J ends were trimmed by 3 bases and 12 bases, with 11 bases remaining between them. This CDR3 is 12 amino acids long. Per germline, CDR1 SGHAT and CDR2 FQNNGV. TCRdb keeps only in-frame clones here, not all; method: immunoSEQ multiplex PCR. The table has 400,000 to 450,000 clones, around 90% seen once. Input material: PBMCs or T cells enriched from blood (not recorded which). The chain is built from TRBV11-2 and TRBJ2-2; D is undetermined. The TCR originated in a man in his late teens or twenties who had recovered from COVID-19. CDR3 DNA sequence: TGTGCCAGCAGCTTTCCCCGCGGAAAGCTGTTTTTT. The encoded protein is CASSFPRGKLFF.